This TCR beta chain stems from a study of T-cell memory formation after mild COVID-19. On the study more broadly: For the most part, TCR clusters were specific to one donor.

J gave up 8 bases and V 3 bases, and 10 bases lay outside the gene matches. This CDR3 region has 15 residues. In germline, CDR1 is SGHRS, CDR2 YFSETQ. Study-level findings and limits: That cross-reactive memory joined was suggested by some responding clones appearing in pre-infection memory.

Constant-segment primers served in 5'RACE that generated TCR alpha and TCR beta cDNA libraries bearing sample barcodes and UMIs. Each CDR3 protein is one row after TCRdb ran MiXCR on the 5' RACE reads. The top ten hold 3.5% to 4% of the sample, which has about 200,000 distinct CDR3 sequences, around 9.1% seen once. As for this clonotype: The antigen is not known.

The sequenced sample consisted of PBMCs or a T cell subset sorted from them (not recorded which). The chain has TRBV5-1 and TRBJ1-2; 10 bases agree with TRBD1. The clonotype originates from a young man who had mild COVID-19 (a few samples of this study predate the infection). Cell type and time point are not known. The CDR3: CASSSTGGASLGYTF. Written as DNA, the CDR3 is TGCGCCAGCAGCTCGACAGGGGGCGCGTCTTTGGGCTACACCTTC.